Given below is one T cell receptor beta chain in context. What it recognizes is unknown. The data were obtained in a study of T cells after posttransplantation cyclophosphamide. Overall study findings and caveats: Donor CD8+ memory clones often dominated recipient blood repertoires at later times.

Using immunoSEQ multiplex PCR, the repertoire was profiled, and TCRdb retains in-frame clones only, with some absent. The data hold about 28,000 clones, with roughly 88% observed a single time. Sequencing was performed on PBMCs. This sequence was found in a man aged 50 to 60.

The CDR3 region has the DNA TGCGCCAGCAGCCAAGCGGCAGGAAAGGATACGCAGTATTTT. Amino acid sequence: CASSQAAGKDTQYF. The chain joins TRBV4-3 to TRBJ2-3; D not certain. This CDR3 comprises 14 residues. Germline V gene sequence: CDR1 LGHNA, CDR2 YSLEER. The V gene lost 1 base and the J gene lost 6 bases, with 11 bases spanning the gap.